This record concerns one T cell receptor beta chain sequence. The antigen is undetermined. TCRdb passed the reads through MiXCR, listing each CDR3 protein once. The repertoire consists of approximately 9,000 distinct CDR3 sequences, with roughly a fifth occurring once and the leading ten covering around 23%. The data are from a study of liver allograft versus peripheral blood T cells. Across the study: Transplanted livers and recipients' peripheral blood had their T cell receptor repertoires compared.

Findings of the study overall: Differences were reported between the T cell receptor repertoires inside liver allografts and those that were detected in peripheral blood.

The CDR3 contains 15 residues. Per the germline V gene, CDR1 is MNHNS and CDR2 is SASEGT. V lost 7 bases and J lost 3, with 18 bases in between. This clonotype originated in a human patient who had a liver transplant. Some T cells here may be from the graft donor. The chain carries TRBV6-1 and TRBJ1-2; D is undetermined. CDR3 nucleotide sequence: TGTGCCAGCAACCTCCGGTCCGGGTTTGACTATGGCTACACCTTC. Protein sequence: CASNLRSGFDYGYTF.